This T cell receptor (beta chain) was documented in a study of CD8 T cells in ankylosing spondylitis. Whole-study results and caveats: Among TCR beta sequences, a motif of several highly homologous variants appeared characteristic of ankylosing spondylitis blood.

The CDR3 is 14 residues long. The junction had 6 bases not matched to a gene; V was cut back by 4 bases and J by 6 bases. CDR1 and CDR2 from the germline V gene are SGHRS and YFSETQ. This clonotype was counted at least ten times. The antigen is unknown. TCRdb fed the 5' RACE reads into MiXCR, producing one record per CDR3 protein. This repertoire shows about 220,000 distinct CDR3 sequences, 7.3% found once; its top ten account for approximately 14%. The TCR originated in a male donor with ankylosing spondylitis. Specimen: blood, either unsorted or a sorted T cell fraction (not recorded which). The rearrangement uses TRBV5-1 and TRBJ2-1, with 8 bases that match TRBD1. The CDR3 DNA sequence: TGCGCCAGCAGCCCAAGAACAGGGGGCAATGAGCAGTTCTTC. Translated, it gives CASSPRTGGNEQFF.